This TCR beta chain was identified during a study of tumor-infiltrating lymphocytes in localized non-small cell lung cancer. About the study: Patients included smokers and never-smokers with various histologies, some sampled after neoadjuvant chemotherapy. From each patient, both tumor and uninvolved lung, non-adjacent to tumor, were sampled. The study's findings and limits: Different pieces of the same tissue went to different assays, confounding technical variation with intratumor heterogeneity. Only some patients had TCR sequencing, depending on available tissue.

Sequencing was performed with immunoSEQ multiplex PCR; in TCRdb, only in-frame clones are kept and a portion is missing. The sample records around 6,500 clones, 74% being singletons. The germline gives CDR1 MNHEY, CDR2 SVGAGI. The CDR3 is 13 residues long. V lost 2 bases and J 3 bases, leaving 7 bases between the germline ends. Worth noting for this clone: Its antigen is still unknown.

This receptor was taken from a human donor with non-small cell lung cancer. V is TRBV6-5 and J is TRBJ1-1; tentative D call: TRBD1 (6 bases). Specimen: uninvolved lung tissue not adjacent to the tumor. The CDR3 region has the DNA TGTGCCAGCAGTTACCAGGGGTACACTGAAGCTTTCTTT. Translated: CASSYQGYTEAFF.